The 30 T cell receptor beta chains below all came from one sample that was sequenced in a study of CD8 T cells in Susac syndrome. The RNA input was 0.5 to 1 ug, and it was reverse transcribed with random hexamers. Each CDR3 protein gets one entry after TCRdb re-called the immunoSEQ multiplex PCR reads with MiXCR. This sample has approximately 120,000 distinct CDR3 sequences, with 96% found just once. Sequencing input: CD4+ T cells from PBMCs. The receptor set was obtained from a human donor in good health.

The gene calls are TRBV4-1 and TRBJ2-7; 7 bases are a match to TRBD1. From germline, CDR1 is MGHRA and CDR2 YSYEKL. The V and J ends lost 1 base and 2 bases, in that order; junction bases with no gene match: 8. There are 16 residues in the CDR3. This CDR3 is CASSQAPTGAPYEQYF. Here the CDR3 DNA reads TGCGCCAGCAGCCAAGCCCCTACAGGGGCACCCTACGAGCAGTACTTC.

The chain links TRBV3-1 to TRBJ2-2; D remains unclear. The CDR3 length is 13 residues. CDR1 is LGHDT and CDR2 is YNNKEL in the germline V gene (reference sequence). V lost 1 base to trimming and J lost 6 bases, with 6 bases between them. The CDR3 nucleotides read TGTGCCAGCAGCCAAGTCGTAGCCGGGGAGCTGTTTTTT. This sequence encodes CASSQVVAGELFF.

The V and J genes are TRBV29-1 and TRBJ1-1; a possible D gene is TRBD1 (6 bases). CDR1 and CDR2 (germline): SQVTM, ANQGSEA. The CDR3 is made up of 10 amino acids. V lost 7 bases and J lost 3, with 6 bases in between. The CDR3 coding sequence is TGCAGCGGGGGGCACACTGAAGCTTTCTTT. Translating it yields CSGGHTEAFF.

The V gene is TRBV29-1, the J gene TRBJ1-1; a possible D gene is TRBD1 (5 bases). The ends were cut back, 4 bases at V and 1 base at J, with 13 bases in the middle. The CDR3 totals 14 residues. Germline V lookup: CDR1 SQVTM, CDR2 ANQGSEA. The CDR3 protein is CSVVLPGKNTEAFF. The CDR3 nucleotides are TGCAGCGTTGTTCTCCCAGGGAAGAACACTGAAGCTTTCTTT.

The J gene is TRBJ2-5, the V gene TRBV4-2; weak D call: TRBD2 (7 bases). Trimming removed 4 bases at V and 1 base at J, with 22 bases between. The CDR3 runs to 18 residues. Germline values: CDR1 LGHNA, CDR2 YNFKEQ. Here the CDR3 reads CASSPNLIAGAIQETQYF. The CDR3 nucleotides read TGTGCCAGCAGCCCGAACCTAATCGCGGGGGCAATCCAAGAGACCCAGTACTTC.

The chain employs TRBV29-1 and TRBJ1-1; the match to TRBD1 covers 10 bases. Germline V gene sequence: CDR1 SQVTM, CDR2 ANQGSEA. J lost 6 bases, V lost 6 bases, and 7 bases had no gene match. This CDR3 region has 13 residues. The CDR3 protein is CSVEGQGSPEAFF. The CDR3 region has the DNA TGCAGCGTAGAGGGACAGGGGAGCCCTGAAGCTTTCTTT.

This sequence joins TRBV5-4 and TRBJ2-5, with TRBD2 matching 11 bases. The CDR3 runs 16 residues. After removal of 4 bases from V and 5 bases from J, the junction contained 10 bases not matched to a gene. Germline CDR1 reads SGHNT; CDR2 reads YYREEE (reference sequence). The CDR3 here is CASSPTSGSGDETQYF. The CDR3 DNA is TGTGCCAGCAGCCCAACTAGCGGGAGTGGGGATGAGACCCAGTACTTC.

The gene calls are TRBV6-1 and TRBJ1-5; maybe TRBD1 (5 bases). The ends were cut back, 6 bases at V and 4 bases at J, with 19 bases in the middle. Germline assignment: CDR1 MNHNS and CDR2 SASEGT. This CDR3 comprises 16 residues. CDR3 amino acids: CASRGDGEGRNQPQHF. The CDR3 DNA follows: TGTGCCAGCAGGGGGGACGGAGAGGGTAGGAATCAGCCCCAGCATTTT.

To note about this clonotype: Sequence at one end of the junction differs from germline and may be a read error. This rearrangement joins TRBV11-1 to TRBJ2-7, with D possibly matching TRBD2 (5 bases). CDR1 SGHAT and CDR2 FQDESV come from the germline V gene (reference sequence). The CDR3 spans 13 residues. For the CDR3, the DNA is TGTGCCAGCAGCTCAGGACTTGACTACGGGCAGTACTTC. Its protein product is CASSSGLDYGQYF. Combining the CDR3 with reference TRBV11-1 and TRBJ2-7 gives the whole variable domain EAEVAQSPRYKITEKSQAVAFWCDPISGHATLYWYRQILGQGPELLVQFQDESVVDDSQLPKDRFSAERLKGVDSTLKIQPAELGDSAMYLCASSSGLDYGQYFGPGTRLTVT.

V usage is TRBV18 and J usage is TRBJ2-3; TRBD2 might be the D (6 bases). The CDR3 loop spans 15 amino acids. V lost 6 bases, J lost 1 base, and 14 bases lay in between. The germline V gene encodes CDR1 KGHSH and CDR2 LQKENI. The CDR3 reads CASSPGTLGTDTQYF. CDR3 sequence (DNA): TGTGCCAGCTCCCCAGGGACTTTAGGCACAGATACGCAGTATTTT.

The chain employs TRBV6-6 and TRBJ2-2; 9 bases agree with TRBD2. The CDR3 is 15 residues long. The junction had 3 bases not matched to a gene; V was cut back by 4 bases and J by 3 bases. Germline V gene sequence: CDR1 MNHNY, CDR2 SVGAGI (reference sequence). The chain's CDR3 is CASSWGLADTGELFF. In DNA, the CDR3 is TGTGCCAGCAGTTGGGGACTAGCAGACACCGGGGAGCTGTTTTTT.

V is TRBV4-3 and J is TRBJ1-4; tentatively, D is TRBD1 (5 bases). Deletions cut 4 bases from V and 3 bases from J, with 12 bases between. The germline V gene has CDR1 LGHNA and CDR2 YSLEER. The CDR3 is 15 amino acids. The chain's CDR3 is CASSRRGAPNEKLFF. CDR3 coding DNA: TGCGCCAGCAGCCGGCGCGGGGCGCCTAATGAAAAACTGTTTTTT.

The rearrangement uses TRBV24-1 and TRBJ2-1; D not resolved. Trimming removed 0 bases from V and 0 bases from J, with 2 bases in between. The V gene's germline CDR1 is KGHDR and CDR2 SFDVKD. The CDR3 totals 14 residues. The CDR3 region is CATSDLNSYNEQFF. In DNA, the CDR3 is TGTGCCACCAGTGATTTGAACTCCTACAATGAGCAGTTCTTC.

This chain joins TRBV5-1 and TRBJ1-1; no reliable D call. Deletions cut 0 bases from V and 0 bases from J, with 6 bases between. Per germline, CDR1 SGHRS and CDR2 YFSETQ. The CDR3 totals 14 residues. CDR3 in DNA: TGCGCCAGCAGCTTGGGATCCATGAACACTGAAGCTTTCTTT. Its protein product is CASSLGSMNTEAFF.

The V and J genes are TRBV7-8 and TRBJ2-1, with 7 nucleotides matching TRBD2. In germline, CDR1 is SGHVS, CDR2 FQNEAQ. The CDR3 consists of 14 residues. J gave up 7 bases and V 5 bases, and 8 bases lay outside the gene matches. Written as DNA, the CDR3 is TGTGCCAGCAGCCTGATGAAACTAGCGAATGAGCAGTTCTTC. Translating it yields CASSLMKLANEQFF.

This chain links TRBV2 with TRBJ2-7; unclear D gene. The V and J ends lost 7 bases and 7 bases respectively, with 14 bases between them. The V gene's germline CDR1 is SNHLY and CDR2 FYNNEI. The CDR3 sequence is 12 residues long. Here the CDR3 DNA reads TGTGCCAGCATCGATCTAGGGTCGGAGCAGTACTTC. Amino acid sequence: CASIDLGSEQYF.

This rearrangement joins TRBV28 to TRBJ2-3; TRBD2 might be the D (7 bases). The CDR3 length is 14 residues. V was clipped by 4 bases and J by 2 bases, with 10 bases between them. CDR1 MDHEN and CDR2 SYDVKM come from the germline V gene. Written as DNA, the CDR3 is TGTGCCAGCAGTTCGGGGGGCTCCACAGATACGCAGTATTTT. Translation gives CASSSGGSTDTQYF.

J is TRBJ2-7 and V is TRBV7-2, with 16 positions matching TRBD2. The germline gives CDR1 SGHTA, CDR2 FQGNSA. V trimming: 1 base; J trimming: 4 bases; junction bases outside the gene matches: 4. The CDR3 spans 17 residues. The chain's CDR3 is CASSLGGLAGGPYEQYF. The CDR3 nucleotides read TGTGCCAGCAGCTTAGGGGGACTAGCGGGAGGGCCGTACGAGCAGTACTTC. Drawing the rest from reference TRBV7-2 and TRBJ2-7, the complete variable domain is GAGVSQSPSNKVTEKGKDVELRCDPISGHTALYWYRQSLGQGLEFLIYFQGNSAPDKSGLPSDRFSAERTGGSVSTLTIQRTQQEDSAVYLCASSLGGLAGGPYEQYFGPGTRLTVT.

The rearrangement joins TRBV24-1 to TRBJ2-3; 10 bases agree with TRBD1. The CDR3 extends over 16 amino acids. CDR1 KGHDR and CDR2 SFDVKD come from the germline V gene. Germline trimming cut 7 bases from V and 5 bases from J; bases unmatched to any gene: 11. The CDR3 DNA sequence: TGTGCCACCAGCAGGGACAGGGGTTCTATGAAAGATACGCAGTATTTT. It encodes CATSRDRGSMKDTQYF.

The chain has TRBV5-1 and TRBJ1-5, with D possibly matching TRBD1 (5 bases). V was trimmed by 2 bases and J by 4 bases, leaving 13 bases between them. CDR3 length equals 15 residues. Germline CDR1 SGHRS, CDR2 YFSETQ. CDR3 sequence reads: CASSLTGEDNQPQHF. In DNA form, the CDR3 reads TGCGCCAGCAGCTTAACGGGGGAAGATAATCAGCCCCAGCATTTT.

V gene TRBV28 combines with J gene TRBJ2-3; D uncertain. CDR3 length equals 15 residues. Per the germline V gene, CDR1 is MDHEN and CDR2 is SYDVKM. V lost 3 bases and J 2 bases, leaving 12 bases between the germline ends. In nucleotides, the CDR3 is TGTGCCAGCAGTTTGGGTACAGACCCCACAGATACGCAGTATTTT. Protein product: CASSLGTDPTDTQYF.

CDR3 coding DNA: TGCGCCAGCAGCTCCCGGGATAGAATGGGCGAGCAGTACTTC. It specifies CASSSRDRMGEQYF. The V call is TRBV5-1, the J call TRBJ2-7; D is perhaps TRBD2 (5 bases). The CDR3 consists of 14 residues. Trimming took off 3 bases at V and 6 bases at J, with 16 bases between the two ends. Germline CDR1 and CDR2: SGHRS and YFSETQ. Drawing the rest from reference TRBV5-1 and TRBJ2-7, the complete variable domain is KAGVTQTPRYLIKTRGQQVTLSCSPISGHRSVSWYQQTPGQGLQFLFEYFSETQRNKGNFPGRFSGRQFSNSRSEMNVSTLELGDSALYLCASSSRDRMGEQYFGPGTRLTVT.

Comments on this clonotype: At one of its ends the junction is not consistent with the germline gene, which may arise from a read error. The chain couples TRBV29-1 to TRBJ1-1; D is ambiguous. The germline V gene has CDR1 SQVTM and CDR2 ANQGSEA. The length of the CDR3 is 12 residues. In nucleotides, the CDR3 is TGCAGCGTTGACCGGGCGAACACTGAAGCTTTTTTT. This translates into CSVDRANTEAFF.

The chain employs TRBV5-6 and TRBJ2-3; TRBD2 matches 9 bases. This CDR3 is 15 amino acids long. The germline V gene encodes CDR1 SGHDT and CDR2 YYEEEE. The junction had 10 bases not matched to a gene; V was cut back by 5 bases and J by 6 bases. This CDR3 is CASSGLAGRGDTQYF. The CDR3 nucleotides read TGTGCCAGCAGTGGGCTAGCGGGACGGGGGGATACGCAGTATTTT.

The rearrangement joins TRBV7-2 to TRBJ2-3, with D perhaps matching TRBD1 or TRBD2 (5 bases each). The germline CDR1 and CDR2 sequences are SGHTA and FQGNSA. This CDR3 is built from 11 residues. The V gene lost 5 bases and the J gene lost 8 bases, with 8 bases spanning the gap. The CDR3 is CASSLGTTQYF. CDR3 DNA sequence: TGTGCCAGCAGCCTGGGGACTACGCAGTATTTT.

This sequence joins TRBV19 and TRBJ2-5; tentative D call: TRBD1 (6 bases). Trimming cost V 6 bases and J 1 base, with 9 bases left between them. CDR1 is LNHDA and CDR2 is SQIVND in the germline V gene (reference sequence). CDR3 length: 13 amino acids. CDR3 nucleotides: TGTGCCAGTAGCAGGGACATCCAAGAGACCCAGTACTTC. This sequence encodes CASSRDIQETQYF.

CDR3 protein: CASSLRPGQGAIYF. The CDR3 nucleotides are TGTGCCAGCAGCCTTCGACCGGGACAGGGTGCCATATATTTT. The chain couples TRBV3-1 to TRBJ1-3; 9 bases line up with TRBD1. The trim removed 4 bases at V and 11 bases at J, leaving 9 bases unmatched. The CDR3 has 14 residues. Germline-derived CDR1 and CDR2 are LGHDT and YNNKEL (reference sequence).

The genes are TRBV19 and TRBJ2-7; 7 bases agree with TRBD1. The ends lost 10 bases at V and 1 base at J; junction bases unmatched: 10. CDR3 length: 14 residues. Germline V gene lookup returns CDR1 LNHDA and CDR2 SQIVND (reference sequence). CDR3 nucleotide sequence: TGTGCCACCAACGACAGGGCCGAATCCTACGAGCAGTACTTC. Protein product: CATNDRAESYEQYF.

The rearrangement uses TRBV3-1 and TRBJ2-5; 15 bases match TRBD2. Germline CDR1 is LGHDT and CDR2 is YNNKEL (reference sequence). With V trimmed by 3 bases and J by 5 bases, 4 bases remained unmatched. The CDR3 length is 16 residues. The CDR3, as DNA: TGTGCCAGCAGCCAGTGGACTAGCGGGGGGGCCGAGACCCAGTACTTC. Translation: CASSQWTSGGAETQYF.

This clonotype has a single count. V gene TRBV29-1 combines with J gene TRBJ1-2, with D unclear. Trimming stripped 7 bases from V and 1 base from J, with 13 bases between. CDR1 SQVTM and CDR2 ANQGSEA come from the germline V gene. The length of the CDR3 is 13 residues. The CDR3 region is CSAERVGNYGYTF. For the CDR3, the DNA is TGCAGCGCCGAAAGGGTCGGTAACTATGGCTACACCTTC.